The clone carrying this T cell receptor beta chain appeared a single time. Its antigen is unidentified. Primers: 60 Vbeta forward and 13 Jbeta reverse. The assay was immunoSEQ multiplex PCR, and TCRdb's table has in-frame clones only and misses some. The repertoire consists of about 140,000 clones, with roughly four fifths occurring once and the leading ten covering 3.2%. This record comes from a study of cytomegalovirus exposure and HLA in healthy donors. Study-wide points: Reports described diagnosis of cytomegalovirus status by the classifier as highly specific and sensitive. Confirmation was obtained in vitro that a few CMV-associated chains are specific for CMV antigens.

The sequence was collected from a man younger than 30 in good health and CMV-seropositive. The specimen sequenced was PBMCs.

CDR3: CASSLVGASYEQYF. CDR3 DNA sequence: TGTGCCAGCAGCTTGGTGGGCGCCTCCTACGAGCAGTACTTC. The V call is TRBV5-8, the J call TRBJ2-7, with D unresolved. The V end lost 0 bases, the J end lost 0 bases, and 7 bases lay between the germline ends. The CDR3 has 14 amino acids. Germline lookup yields CDR1 SGHTS and CDR2 YDEGEE.